This entry lists 6 T cell receptor beta chains sequenced from one sample in a study of shared clonotypes between healthy human individuals (dated by TCRdb to 2019 to 2021). Preparation of the library involved the immunoSEQ multiplex PCR assay. This immuneACCESS table, as held by TCRdb, lists in-frame sequences with V and J called but not all clones. Of the missing ones, under half trace to an unresolved V gene in checked studies; the others have no known cause. Here the sample has 600,000 to 750,000 clones; 72% occur a single time. Of the sample, 1.8% is held by the ten largest clones. Sequenced material: memory CD4+ T cells sorted from blood. The sample's cell subset or site label is to be understood as: CD45RA-negative fraction. These receptors all stem from a woman aged 25 to 39 in good health.

V is TRBV7-2 and J is TRBJ2-1; possible D gene TRBD1, 5 bases. Germline values: CDR1 SGHTA, CDR2 FQGNSA. V shed 2 bases and J shed 5 bases, with 10 bases lying between them. The CDR3 spans 14 residues. Written as DNA, the CDR3 is TGTGCCAGCAGCTTATGGACAACTGACAATGAGCAGTTCTTC. It specifies CASSLWTTDNEQFF.

This clone has more than one count but fewer than ten. The chain joins TRBV11-2 to TRBJ2-7; D is unresolved. Germline-derived CDR1 and CDR2 are SGHAT and FQNNGV. Trimming removed 4 bases from V and 4 bases from J, with 14 bases in between. This CDR3 has 14 residues. CDR3 loop: CASSSSKGSYEQYF. CDR3 bases: TGTGCCAGCAGCTCGAGCAAGGGAAGTTACGAGCAGTACTTC.

V and J are TRBV7-9 and TRBJ2-5, with TRBD2 identical over 7 bases. Trimming took 5 bases from V and 1 from J; bases not matched to a gene: 4. CDR3 size: 14 residues. Germline values: CDR1 SEHNR, CDR2 FQNEAQ (reference sequence). Here the CDR3 reads CASSPGLVQETQYF. In DNA form, the CDR3 reads TGTGCCAGCAGCCCTGGACTAGTCCAAGAGACCCAGTACTTC.

The chain employs TRBV7-8 and TRBJ2-1, with D uncertain. The length of the CDR3 is 13 residues. Germline assignment: CDR1 SGHVS and CDR2 FQNEAQ. The V and J ends lost 6 bases and 0 bases respectively, with 6 bases between them. CDR3 residues: CASRPISYNEQFF. CDR3 in DNA: TGTGCCAGCAGACCAATCTCCTACAATGAGCAGTTCTTC.

A few counts support this clone. This sequence joins TRBV5-1 and TRBJ2-1; TRBD2 matches 8 bases. The CDR3 length is 14 residues. Germline lookup yields CDR1 SGHRS and CDR2 YFSETQ. The J segment lost 9 bases and the V segment lost 0 bases, leaving 5 bases of the junction unmatched. CDR3 protein: CASSLEVAGLEQFF. For the CDR3, the DNA is TGCGCCAGCAGCTTGGAGGTAGCGGGACTTGAGCAGTTCTTC.

The chain is built from TRBV27 and TRBJ2-1; 9 nucleotides match TRBD1. Germline CDR1 and CDR2: MNHEY and SMNVEV (reference sequence). The CDR3 contains 17 residues. Losses at the gene ends were 6 bases for V and 11 bases for J; bases not matched to a gene: 20. As DNA, the CDR3 is TGTGCCAGCAGCATTACCAAATTACCGGGACAGGGAGGGAAGCAGTTCTTC. Residues: CASSITKLPGQGGKQFF.